The clone carrying this T cell receptor (beta chain) occurred many times. What it recognizes is unknown. Between roughly 19,000 and 1,000,000 sorted cells, with 10%, 30% or 50% RNA, yielded naive CD8 libraries. Preparation methods for the bulk TCR libraries were those previously described, with listed TCR primers. TCRdb fed the PCR reads into MiXCR, producing one record per CDR3 protein. The sample yields around 470,000 distinct CDR3 sequences, over 20% seen once. Trimming took 5 bases from V and 0 from J, leaving 7 bases between them. This CDR3 is 13 amino acids long. The V gene's germline CDR1 is MDHEN and CDR2 SYDVKM. The data belong to a study of molecular identifiers for immune sequencing clone quantification. Study-level findings and limits: Whereas clones above 20 RNA copies held under 1% of naive-cell molecules, they held over 98% of effector molecules. Spiked TCR RNA from one Jurkat cell reportedly showed up when mixed among approximately 990,000 naive cells.

The receptor's source is a human donor in good health. Some libraries in this study had Jurkat cell RNA spiked in. Sequencing was done on a sample of naive CD8+ T cells from blood, with Jurkat cell RNA spiked in. Specified subset: FACS-sorted CD8+CD4-CCR7+CD45RA+ naive T cells. The gene calls are TRBV28 and TRBJ1-1; D is perhaps TRBD1 (5 bases). This CDR3 is CASSNRMNTEAFF. The CDR3 coding sequence is TGTGCCAGCAGTAACAGGATGAACACTGAAGCTTTCTTT.